Sequencing of this TCR beta chain was carried out in a study of cytomegalovirus exposure and HLA in healthy donors. Study background: An earlier analysis found some 100 million unique TCR beta sequences from about 179 million T cells.

The study ran its PCR with 60 Vbeta and 13 Jbeta primers. TCRdb's table, derived via immunoSEQ multiplex PCR, lists solely in-frame clones and lacks some. The repertoire consists of about 140,000 clones, with 78% occurring once and the leading ten covering around 2.5%. The CDR3 runs 13 residues. Deletions cut 3 bases from V and 4 bases from J, with 10 bases between. Per the germline V gene, CDR1 is LGHNA and CDR2 is YSLEER. The TCR was taken from a woman aged 18-29 years in good health and CMV-seropositive. The chain combines TRBV4-3 with TRBJ2-7, with D perhaps TRBD2 (6 bases). The sample taken for sequencing was PBMCs. As DNA, the CDR3 is TGCGCCAGCAGCCAGTACAGCGGGTACGAGCAGTACTTC. The encoded protein is CASSQYSGYEQYF.